This section outlines one T cell receptor (beta chain) sequence together with its context. Antigen: not known. Clones were read by immunoSEQ multiplex PCR, and TCRdb kept only the in-frame ones, dropping some. The sample table includes approximately 10,000 clones. Median age around 11 years (about 2.3-22.9); median disease duration around seven years (0.2-19.1). This entry belongs to a study of synovial regulatory T cells in juvenile arthritis. Whole-study findings and limits: Synovial Treg CDR3 sequences overlapped more with iaTregs than other circulating Tregs. Blood Treg cells that were inflammation-associated showed lower TCR diversity than other blood Treg cells.

The CDR3 is 14 amino acids. No DNA accompanies this entry. Germline V gives CDR1 ENHRY, CDR2 SYGVKD. This rearrangement joins TRBV10-3 to TRBJ2-1; TCRdb reports TRBD2, a call that lacks DNA to check it against. The specimen sequenced was Treg cells from blood. The subset here: remaining (HLA-DR-negative) circulating blood Treg cells. The sequence derives from a donor under 30 with juvenile idiopathic arthritis. The CDR3 loop is CAISESRLRDEQFF.